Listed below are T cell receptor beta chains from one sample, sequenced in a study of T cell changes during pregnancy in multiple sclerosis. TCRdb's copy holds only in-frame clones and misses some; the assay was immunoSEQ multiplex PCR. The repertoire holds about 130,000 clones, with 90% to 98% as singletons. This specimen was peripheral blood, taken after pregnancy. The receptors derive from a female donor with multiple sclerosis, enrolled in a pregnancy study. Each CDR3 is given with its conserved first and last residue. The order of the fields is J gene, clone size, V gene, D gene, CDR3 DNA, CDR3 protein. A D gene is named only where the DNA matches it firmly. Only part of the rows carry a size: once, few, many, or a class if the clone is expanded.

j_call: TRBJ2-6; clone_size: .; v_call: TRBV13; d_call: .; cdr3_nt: TGTGCCAGCAGATCTACCTCTGGGGCCAACGTCCTGACTTTC; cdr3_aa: CASRSTSGANVLTF
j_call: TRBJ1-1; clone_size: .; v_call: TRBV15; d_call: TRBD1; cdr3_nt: TGTGCCACCAGCATTCTTCCTCGGGACAGGGGAGAAGGGGCTTTCTTT; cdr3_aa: CATSILPRDRGEGAFF
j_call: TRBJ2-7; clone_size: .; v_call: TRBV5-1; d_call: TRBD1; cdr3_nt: TGCGCCAGCAGCGTCCCAGTGGGGACAGGGCTCCACGAGCAGTACTTC; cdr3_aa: CASSVPVGTGLHEQYF
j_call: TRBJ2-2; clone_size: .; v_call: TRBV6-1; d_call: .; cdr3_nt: TGTGCTTGCGGTCCGGGGAACACCGGGGAGCTGTTTTTT; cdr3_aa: CACGPGNTGELFF
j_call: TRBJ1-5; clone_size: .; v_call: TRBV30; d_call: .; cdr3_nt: TGTGCCTGGAGAGCCCGCCAGCCCCAGCATTTT; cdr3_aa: CAWRARQPQHF
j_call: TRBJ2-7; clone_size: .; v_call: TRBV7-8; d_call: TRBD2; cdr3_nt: TGTGCCAGCAGCTTCCTAGCAGCGGGAGGCGAGCAGTACTTC; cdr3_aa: CASSFLAAGGEQYF
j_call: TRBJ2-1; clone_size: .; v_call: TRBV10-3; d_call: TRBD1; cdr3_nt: TGTGCCATCAGTTACAGGGGCGGTGAGCAGTTCTTC; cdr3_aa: CAISYRGGEQFF
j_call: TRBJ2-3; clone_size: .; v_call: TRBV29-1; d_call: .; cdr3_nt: TGCAGCGTTGATGAGGAGTGGGTCACAGATACGCAGTATTTT; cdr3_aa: CSVDEEWVTDTQYF
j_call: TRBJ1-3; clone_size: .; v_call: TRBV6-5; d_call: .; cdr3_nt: TGTGCCGCACAAAGGGGCCCCTCTGGAAACACCATATATTTT; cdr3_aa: CAAQRGPSGNTIYF
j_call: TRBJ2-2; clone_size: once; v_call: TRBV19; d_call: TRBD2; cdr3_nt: TGTGCCAGTAGTATAGTTTTCCAAGCGGGGACGCATAACACCGGGGAGCTGTTTTTT; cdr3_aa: CASSIVFQAGTHNTGELFF
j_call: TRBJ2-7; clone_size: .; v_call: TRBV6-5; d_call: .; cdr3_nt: TGTGCCAGCAGTCCAACATGGAGCTCCTACGAGCAGTACTTC; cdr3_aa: CASSPTWSSYEQYF
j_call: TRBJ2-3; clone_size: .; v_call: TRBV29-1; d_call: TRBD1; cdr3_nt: TGCAGCGTGGACAGGGCCGCAGATACGCAGTATTTT; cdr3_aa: CSVDRAADTQYF
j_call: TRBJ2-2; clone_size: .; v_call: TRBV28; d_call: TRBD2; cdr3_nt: TGTGCCGGGGGAACGGGACTAGCTGGATCGGGGGAGCTGTTTTTT; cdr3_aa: CAGGTGLAGSGELFF
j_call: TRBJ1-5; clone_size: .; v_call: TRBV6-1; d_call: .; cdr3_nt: TGTGCCAGCAGTGAAAGAGTCAGGGGCGGTGGCAATCAGCCCCAGCATTTT; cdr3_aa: CASSERVRGGGNQPQHF
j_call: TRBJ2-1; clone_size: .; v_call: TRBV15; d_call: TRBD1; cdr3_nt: TGTGCCACCAGTCCGGACAGGGGAAGAGGCTACAATGAGCAGTTCTTC; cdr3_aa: CATSPDRGRGYNEQFF
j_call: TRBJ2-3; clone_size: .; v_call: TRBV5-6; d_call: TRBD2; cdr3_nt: TGTGCCAGCAGCCTCTTGAGACTAGCGGGAGTCGAGTCAGATACGCAGTATTTT; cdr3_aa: CASSLLRLAGVESDTQYF
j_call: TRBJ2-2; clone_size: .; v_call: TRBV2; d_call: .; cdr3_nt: TGTGCCAGCAGCGATGACAGCACCGGGGAGCTGTTTTTT; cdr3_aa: CASSDDSTGELFF
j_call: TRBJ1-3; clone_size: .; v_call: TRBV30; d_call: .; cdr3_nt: TGTGCCTGGAGTGCAGGAACCACTGGAAACACCATATATTTT; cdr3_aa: CAWSAGTTGNTIYF
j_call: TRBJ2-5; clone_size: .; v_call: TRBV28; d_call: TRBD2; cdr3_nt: TGTGCCAGCAGTTCATTGGTGCCGACCGGGACTAGCGGGAAGGAGACCCAGTACTTC; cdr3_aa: CASSSLVPTGTSGKETQYF
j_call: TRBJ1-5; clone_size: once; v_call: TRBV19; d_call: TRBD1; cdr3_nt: TGTGCCAGTAGTGAGGGGGCACAGCCCCAGCATTTT; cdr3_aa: CASSEGAQPQHF
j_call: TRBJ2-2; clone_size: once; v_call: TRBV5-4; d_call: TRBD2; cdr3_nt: TGTGCCAGCAGCTGGGGAGAGGCTAGCGGGAGGTCGAACACCGGGGAGCTGTTTTTT; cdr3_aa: CASSWGEASGRSNTGELFF
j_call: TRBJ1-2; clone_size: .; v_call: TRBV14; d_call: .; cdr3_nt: TGTGCCAGCAGCCGCCTAAAGAATCCTGAGGGCGGCTACACCTTC; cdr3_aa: CASSRLKNPEGGYTF
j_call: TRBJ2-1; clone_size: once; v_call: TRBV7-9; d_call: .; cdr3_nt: TGTGCCAGCAGCCGTGACGGGAGCTCCTACAATGAGCAGTTCTTC; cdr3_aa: CASSRDGSSYNEQFF
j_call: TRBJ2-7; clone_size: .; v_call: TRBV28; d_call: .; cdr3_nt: TGTGCCACACAACCCACAACCTACGAGCAGTACTTC; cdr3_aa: CATQPTTYEQYF
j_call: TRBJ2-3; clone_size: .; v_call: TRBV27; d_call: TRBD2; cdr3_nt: TGTGCCAGCAGTTTAGGGGCGGGAGTGGGGACAGATACGCAGTATTTT; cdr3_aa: CASSLGAGVGTDTQYF
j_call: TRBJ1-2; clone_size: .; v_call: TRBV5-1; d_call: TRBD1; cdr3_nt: TGCGCCAGCAGCCCTGGGGACAGGAGACTAGGTTCCGTTATCTATGGCTACACCTTC; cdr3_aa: CASSPGDRRLGSVIYGYTF
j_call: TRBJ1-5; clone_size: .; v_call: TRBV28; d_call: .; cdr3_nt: TGTGCCAGCAGATCTCCCCTCCCCAATCAGCCCCAGCATTTT; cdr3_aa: CASRSPLPNQPQHF
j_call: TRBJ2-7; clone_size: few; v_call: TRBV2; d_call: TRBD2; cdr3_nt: TGTGCCAGCAGCTCCGGACTAGCTGACGAGCAGTACTTC; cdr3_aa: CASSSGLADEQYF